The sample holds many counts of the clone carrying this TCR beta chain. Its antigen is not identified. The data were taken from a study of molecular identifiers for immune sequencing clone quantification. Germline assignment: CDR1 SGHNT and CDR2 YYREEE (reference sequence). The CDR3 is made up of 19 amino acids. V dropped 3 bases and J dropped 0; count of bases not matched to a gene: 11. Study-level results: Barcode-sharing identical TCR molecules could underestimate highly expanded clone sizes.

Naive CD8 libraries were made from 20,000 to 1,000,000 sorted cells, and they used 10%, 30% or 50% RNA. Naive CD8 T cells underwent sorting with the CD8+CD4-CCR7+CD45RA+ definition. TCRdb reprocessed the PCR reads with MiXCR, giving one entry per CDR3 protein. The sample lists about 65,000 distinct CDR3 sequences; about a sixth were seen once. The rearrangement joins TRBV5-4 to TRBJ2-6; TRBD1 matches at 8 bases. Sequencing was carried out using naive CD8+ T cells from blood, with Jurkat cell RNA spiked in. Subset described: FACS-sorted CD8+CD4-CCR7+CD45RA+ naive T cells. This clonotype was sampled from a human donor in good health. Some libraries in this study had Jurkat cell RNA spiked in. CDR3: CASSSSPGQVYSGANVLTF. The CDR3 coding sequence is TGTGCCAGCAGCTCGTCACCGGGACAGGTGTACTCTGGGGCCAACGTCCTGACTTTC.